Listed here is a single T cell receptor (beta chain). No antigen is known for it. At one end the junction does not follow the germline gene, possibly because of a read error. The investigators amplified TCR beta CDR3 regions from RNA transcripts. Carried out on the TCR CDR3, a first-round RT-PCR used the HTBI primer set. TCRdb re-called the multiplex PCR reads through MiXCR, storing one row per CDR3 protein. The sample carries about 610,000 distinct CDR3 sequences, roughly 14% recorded once. This sample is drawn from a study of T cells in Graves' hyperthyroidism and ophthalmopathy. Regarding the study as a whole: Blood also carried most thyroid clonotypes expanded above 0.001. Ophthalmopathy, as predicted by the model, came a median about seven months after the prediction.

Using 10 ml of fresh peripheral blood, PBMCs were prepared. The source material was blood. The clonotype was recovered from a woman aged 40 to 55 with Graves' ophthalmopathy.

In DNA, the CDR3 is TGCGCCAGCAGACAAACAGGGGCTAATTATGGCTACACCTTC. Translating it yields CASRQTGANYGYTF. This rearrangement joins TRBV5-1 to TRBJ1-2; 7 nucleotides match TRBD1. CDR3 length: 14 amino acids. CDR1 SGHRS and CDR2 YFSETQ come from the germline V gene.